Reported below is one TCR beta chain. Its antigen is not known. This PCR relied on a set of 60 Vbeta primers and 13 Jbeta primers. Some clones are missing from TCRdb's copy, which holds only in-frame ones; the method was immunoSEQ multiplex PCR. This sample has about 200,000 clones, with roughly 80% found just once. This record belongs to a study of cytomegalovirus exposure and HLA in healthy donors. Study background: Some 85 million unique TCRs, all from HLA-typed donors, were included in an early release of the data. The study, taken as a whole, reports: Some V segments (TRBV6-2 and TRBV6-3 among them) were excluded as indistinguishable.

The CDR3 loop spans 15 amino acids. The germline CDR1 and CDR2 sequences are KGHSH and LQKENI. Trimming stripped 3 bases from V and 3 bases from J, with 14 bases between. The sequence derives from a woman in her 30s in good health and CMV-seronegative. This sequence joins TRBV18 and TRBJ2-5; a weak D match, TRBD1 (6 bases). The sequencing sample was made of PBMCs. CDR3 in amino acids: CASSPGQGWKETQYF. The CDR3 DNA is TGTGCCAGCTCACCCGGTCAGGGGTGGAAAGAGACCCAGTACTTC.